The 3 T cell receptor beta chains listed next were all sequenced from one sample in a study of identical twins. TCRdb re-called the 5' RACE reads through MiXCR, storing one row per CDR3 protein. The table lists over 200,000 distinct CDR3 sequences, around 10% of them singletons, with 4% to 6% in the top ten. The sequenced material came from memory (CD45RO+) T cells sorted from blood. The receptors were sampled from a woman under 30 in good health.

This clonotype was detected only a few times. The V and J genes are TRBV5-4 and TRBJ2-2; D might be TRBD2 (5 bases). CDR1 is SGHNT and CDR2 is YYREEE in the germline V gene (reference sequence). This CDR3 region has 16 residues. The V end lost 3 bases, the J end lost 3 bases, and 15 bases lay between the germline ends. For the CDR3, the DNA is TGTGCCAGCAGCTCGGGGTTCGGGGTCGACACCGGGGAGCTGTTTTTT. Amino acid sequence: CASSSGFGVDTGELFF.

The chain couples TRBV6-2 or TRBV6-3 to TRBJ2-7, with unresolved D. This CDR3 region has 10 residues. The V end was cut by 2 bases, the J end by 9 bases, with 5 bases between. In germline, CDR1 is MNHEY, CDR2 SVGEGT. CDR3 protein: CASSYAGQYF. The CDR3 region has the DNA TGTGCCAGCAGTTACGCAGGGCAGTACTTC.

This clonotype was seen only a few times. The chain joins TRBV10-3 to TRBJ1-2, with TRBD1 identical over 7 bases. CDR1 is ENHRY and CDR2 is SYGVKD in the germline V gene. V dropped 10 bases and J dropped 5; count of bases not matched to a gene: 13. The CDR3 contains 14 residues. CDR3 loop: CATAPGGDRYGYTF. The CDR3 DNA is TGTGCCACGGCGCCAGGGGGGGATAGATATGGCTACACCTTC.